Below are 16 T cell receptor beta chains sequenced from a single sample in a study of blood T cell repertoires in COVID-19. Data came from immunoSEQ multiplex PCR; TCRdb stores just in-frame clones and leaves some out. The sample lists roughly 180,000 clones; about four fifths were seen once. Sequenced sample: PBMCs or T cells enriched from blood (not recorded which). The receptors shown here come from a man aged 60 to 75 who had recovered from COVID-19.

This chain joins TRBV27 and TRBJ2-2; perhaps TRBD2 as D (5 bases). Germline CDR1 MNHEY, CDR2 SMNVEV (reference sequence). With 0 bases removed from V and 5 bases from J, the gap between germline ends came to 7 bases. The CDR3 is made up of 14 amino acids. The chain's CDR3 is CASSLSAVTGELFF. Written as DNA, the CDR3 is TGTGCCAGCAGTTTATCAGCGGTGACCGGGGAGCTGTTTTTT.

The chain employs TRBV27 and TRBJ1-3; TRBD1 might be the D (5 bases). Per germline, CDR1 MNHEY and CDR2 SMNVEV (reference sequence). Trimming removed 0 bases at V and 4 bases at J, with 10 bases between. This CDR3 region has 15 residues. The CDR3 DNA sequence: TGTGCCAGCAGTTTATCCCGCAGGGAAGGAAACACCATATATTTT. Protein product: CASSLSRREGNTIYF.

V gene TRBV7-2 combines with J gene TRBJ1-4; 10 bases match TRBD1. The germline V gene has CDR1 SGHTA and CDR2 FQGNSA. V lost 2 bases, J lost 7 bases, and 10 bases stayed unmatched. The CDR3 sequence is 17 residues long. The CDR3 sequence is CASSLTGMGQGSEKLFF. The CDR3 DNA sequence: TGTGCCAGCAGCTTAACAGGGATGGGACAGGGGAGTGAAAAACTGTTTTTT.

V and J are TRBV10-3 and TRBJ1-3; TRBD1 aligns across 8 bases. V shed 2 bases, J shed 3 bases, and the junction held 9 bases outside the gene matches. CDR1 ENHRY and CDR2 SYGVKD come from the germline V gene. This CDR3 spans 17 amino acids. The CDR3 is CAISEPYQGAVGNTIYF. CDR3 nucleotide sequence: TGTGCCATCAGTGAGCCTTACCAGGGGGCAGTTGGAAACACCATATATTTT.

The CDR3 protein is CASREAHSGNTIYF. The CDR3 coding sequence is TGTGCCAGCAGGGAGGCACACTCTGGAAACACCATATATTTT. V usage is TRBV2 and J usage is TRBJ1-3; D is ambiguous. Germline V lookup: CDR1 SNHLY, CDR2 FYNNEI. The CDR3 length is 14 residues. Trimming removed 6 bases from V and 0 bases from J, with 9 bases in between.

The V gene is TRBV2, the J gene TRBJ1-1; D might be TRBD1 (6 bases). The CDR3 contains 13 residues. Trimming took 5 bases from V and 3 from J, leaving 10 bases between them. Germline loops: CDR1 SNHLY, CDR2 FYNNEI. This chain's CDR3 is CASSRTEYTEAFF. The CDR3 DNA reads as TGTGCCAGCAGTCGGACAGAATACACTGAAGCTTTCTTT.

CDR3 DNA sequence: TGTGCCAGCAGCAGCAGGGGCCGGGCTACGCAGTATTTT. This codes for CASSSRGRATQYF. This chain links TRBV12-3 or TRBV12-4 with TRBJ2-3, with a possible D match to TRBD1 (6 bases). Trimming took 6 bases from V and 8 from J, leaving 15 bases between them. This CDR3 is 13 amino acids long.

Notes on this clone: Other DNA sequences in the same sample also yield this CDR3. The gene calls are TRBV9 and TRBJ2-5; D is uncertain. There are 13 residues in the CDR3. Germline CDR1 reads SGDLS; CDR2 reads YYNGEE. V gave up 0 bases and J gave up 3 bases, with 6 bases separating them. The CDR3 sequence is CASSVASEETQYF. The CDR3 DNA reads TGTGCCAGCAGCGTAGCTTCTGAAGAGACCCAGTACTTC.

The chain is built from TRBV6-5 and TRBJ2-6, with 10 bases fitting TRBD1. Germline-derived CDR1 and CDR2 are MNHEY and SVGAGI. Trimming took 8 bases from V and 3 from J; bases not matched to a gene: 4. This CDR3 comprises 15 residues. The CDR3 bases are TGTGCCAGCTTGGACAGGGGGAATGGGGCCAACGTCCTGACTTTC. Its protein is CASLDRGNGANVLTF.

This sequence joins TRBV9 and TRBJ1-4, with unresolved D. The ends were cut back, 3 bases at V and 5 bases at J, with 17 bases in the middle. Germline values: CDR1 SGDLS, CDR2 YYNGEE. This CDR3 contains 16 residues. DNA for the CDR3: TGTGCCAGCAGCGCTATTTTGCCTCCGGAGAATGAAAAACTGTTTTTT. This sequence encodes CASSAILPPENEKLFF.

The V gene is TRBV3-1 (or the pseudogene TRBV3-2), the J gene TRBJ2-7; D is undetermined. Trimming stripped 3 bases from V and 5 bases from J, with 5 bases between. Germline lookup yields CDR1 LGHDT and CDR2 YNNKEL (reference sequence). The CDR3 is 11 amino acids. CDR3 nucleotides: TGTGCCAGCAGCCAGAGGCACGAGCAGTACTTC. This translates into CASSQRHEQYF.

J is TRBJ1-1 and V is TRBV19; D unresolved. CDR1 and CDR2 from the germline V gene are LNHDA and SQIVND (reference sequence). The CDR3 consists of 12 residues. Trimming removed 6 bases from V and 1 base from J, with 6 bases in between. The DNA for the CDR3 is TGTGCCAGTAGCCGGGGGAACACTGAAGCTTTCTTT. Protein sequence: CASSRGNTEAFF.

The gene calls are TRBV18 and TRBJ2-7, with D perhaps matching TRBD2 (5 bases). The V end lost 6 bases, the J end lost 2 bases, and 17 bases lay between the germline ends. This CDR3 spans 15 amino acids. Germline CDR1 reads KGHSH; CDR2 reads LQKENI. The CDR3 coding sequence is TGTGCCAGCTCTCCGAAACCGGACGGGGCCTACGAGCAGTACTTC. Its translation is CASSPKPDGAYEQYF.

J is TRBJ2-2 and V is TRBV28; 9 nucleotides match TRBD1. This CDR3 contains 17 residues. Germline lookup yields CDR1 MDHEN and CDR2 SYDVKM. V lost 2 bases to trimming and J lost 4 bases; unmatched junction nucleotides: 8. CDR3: CASSLITGGFGTGELFF. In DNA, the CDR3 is TGTGCCAGCAGTTTAATAACAGGGGGCTTCGGCACCGGGGAGCTGTTTTTT.

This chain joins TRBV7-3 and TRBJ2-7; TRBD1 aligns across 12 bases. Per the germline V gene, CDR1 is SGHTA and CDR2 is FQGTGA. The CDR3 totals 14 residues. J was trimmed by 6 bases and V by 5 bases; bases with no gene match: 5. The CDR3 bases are TGTGCCAGCAGCGCCGGGACAGGGGGCGGCGAGCAGTACTTC. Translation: CASSAGTGGGEQYF.

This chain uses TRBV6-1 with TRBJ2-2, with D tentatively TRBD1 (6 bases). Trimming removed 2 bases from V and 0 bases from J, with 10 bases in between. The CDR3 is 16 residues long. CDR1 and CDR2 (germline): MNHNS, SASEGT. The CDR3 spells CASSEHRATNTGELFF. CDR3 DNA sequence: TGTGCCAGCAGTGAACACAGGGCCACGAACACCGGGGAGCTGTTTTTT.